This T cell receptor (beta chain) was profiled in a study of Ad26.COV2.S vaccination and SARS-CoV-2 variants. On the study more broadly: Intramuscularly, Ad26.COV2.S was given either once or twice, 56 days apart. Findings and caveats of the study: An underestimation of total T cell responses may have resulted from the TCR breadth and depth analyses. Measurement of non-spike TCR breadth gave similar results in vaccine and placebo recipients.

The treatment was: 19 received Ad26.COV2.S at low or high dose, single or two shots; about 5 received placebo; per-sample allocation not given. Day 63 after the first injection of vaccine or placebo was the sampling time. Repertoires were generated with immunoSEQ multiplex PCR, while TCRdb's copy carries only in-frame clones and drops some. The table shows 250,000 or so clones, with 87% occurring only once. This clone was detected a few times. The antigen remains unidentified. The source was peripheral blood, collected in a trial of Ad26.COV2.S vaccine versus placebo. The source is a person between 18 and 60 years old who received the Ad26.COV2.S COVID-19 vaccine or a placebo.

In DNA, the CDR3 is TGTGCCAGCAGTGTGGCCACCTACGAGCAGTACTTC. Its protein is CASSVATYEQYF. The V and J genes are TRBV2 and TRBJ2-7; no clear D gene. Looked up from germline, CDR1 is SNHLY and CDR2 is FYNNEI. With 4 bases removed from V and 2 bases from J, the gap between germline ends came to 6 bases. The CDR3 consists of 12 residues.